The rows below give T cell receptor beta chains drawn from one sample of a study of blood T cell repertoires in COVID-19. The protocol was immunoSEQ multiplex PCR, while the TCRdb copy is restricted to in-frame clones and leaves out a portion. The table lists approximately 63,000 clones, less than 90% of them singletons. The sample was peripheral blood. The receptor source for this set is an elderly man in a cohort sampled during active COVID-19. The CDR3 runs from the conserved cysteine through the conserved F or W. A D gene is named only where the DNA matches it firmly. The size entry is marked missing in some rows and otherwise reads once, few, many or a size class.

>TRBJ1-6|TRBD1|TRBV2|-
CASRGQGFNSPLHF
TGTGCCAGCAGGGGACAGGGGTTTAATTCACCCCTCCACTTT
>TRBJ2-5|-|TRBV12-3/TRBV12-4|-
CASNGGFGETQYF
TGTGCCAGCAATGGGGGGTTCGGGGAGACCCAGTACTTC
>TRBJ1-2|TRBD1|TRBV20-1|-
CSIQGDYGYTF
TGCAGTATTCAGGGGGACTATGGCTACACCTTC
>TRBJ1-2|-|TRBV5-8|-
CASSYGQRYGYTF
TGTGCCAGCAGCTACGGACAACGCTATGGCTACACCTTC
>TRBJ2-1|TRBD2|TRBV10-1|-
CASSPGGARYNEQFF
TGCGCCAGCAGCCCCGGGGGGGCTCGGTACAATGAGCAGTTCTTC
>TRBJ2-7|-|TRBV2|-
CASRGQGEQYF
TGTGCCAGCAGGGGTCAGGGCGAGCAGTACTTC
>TRBJ2-5|TRBD2|TRBV9|once
CASSLSSGGAGETQYF
TGTGCCAGCAGCCTTTCTAGCGGGGGGGCCGGAGAGACCCAGTACTTC
>TRBJ1-2|-|TRBV3-1/TRBV3-2|-
CASSQLRNGGRDGYTF
TGTGCCAGCAGCCAACTTCGTAACGGGGGGCGGGATGGCTACACCTTC
>TRBJ1-2|TRBD1|TRBV7-9|-
CASSQRTGGGGYTF
TGTGCCAGCAGCCAAAGAACAGGGGGCGGTGGCTACACCTTC
>TRBJ2-7|-|TRBV19|-
CASMEGPSSYEQYF
TGTGCCAGTATGGAGGGCCCAAGCTCCTACGAGCAGTACTTC
>TRBJ2-3|TRBD2|TRBV5-1|-
CASSLAGGFSDTQYF
TGCGCCAGCAGCTTGGCGGGAGGCTTTTCAGATACGCAGTATTTT
>TRBJ2-3|-|TRBV21-1|-
CASSRYRPISTDTQYF
TGTGCCAGCAGCAGGTACAGGCCTATTTCCACAGATACGCAGTATTTT
>TRBJ2-3|TRBD2|TRBV7-3|-
CASSLTAAGGPLSTDTQYF
TGTGCCAGCAGCTTAACCGCCGCGGGAGGGCCCCTAAGCACAGATACGCAGTATTTT
>TRBJ1-1|TRBD1|TRBV19|-
CASTRDRRNTEAFF
TGTGCCAGTACCCGGGACAGGCGGAACACTGAAGCTTTCTTT
>TRBJ1-2|TRBD1|TRBV18|-
CASSNLGTGNYGYTF
TGTGCCAGCTCAAATTTAGGGACAGGGAACTATGGCTACACCTTC
>TRBJ1-5|TRBD1|TRBV18|-
CASSPYGTTGSNQPQHF
TGTGCCAGCTCACCATATGGGACGACAGGGAGCAATCAGCCCCAGCATTTT
>TRBJ2-4|TRBD1|TRBV14|-
CASSPEGTGVKNIQYF
TGTGCCAGCAGCCCTGAAGGGACAGGGGTCAAAAACATTCAGTACTTC
>TRBJ1-1|-|TRBV7-2|-
CASIVNPQGVGTEAFF
TGTGCCAGCATCGTAAACCCCCAAGGGGTCGGCACTGAAGCTTTCTTT
>TRBJ2-4|-|TRBV5-5|-
CASSLTGNQNIQYF
TGTGCCAGCAGCTTGACAGGGAACCAAAACATTCAGTACTTC
>TRBJ2-5|-|TRBV21-1|-
CASSKPNEQGVRLAGNQETQYF
TGTGCCAGCAGCAAACCCAACGAACAGGGCGTAAGACTAGCGGGGAACCAAGAGACCCAGTACTTC
>TRBJ1-2|-|TRBV5-1|once
CATSGQGQGYTF
TGCGCCACCAGCGGGCAGGGGCAAGGCTACACCTTC
>TRBJ1-6|TRBD1|TRBV10-3|-
CAIREGGGGNSPLHF
TGTGCCATCAGGGAGGGAGGGGGCGGCAATTCACCCCTCCACTTT
>TRBJ2-7|TRBD1|TRBV6-5|-
CASSYSRDSYEQYF
TGTGCCAGCAGTTACTCGAGGGACAGCTACGAGCAGTACTTC
>TRBJ2-7|TRBD1|TRBV11-2|-
CASSLRVPGQGASYEQYF
TGTGCCAGCAGCTTAAGGGTCCCGGGACAGGGGGCTTCCTACGAGCAGTACTTC
>TRBJ2-1|-|TRBV21-1|few
CASHDAGARNEQFF
TGTGCCAGCCACGACGCAGGGGCGAGGAATGAGCAGTTCTTC
>TRBJ1-5|-|TRBV11-2|-
CASSQNRAQPQHF
TGTGCCAGCAGCCAGAACAGGGCGCAGCCCCAGCATTTT
>TRBJ2-7|TRBD1|TRBV5-6|-
CASSFTGQGSYEQYF
TGTGCCAGCAGCTTTACGGGACAGGGCTCCTACGAGCAGTACTTC
>TRBJ2-7|-|TRBV11-2|-
CASSRDLRAYEQYF
TGTGCCAGCAGCCGGGATCTCCGGGCCTACGAGCAGTACTTC
>TRBJ2-3|-|TRBV6-2/TRBV6-3|-
CASSLNRDTQYF
TGTGCCAGCAGTTTGAATAGAGATACGCAGTATTTT
>TRBJ2-1|-|TRBV9|-
CASSVEWSSYNEQFF
TGTGCCAGCAGCGTAGAATGGAGCTCCTACAATGAGCAGTTCTTC
>TRBJ1-5|-|TRBV21-1|-
CASSNHRSSNQPQHF
TGTGCCAGCAGCAACCACAGGAGTAGCAATCAGCCCCAGCATTTT
>TRBJ1-2|-|TRBV28|-
CASSLSVSNYGYTF
TGTGCCAGCAGTTTAAGCGTCAGTAACTATGGCTACACCTTC
>TRBJ2-7|-|TRBV20-1|-
CSASSQGFYEQYF
TGCAGTGCTAGTTCGCAGGGATTCTACGAGCAGTACTTC
>TRBJ1-4|TRBD1|TRBV9|-
CASSVRGDRGGEKLFF
TGTGCCAGCAGCGTCCGAGGGGACAGGGGAGGGGAAAAACTGTTTTTT
>TRBJ2-3|TRBD1|TRBV5-4|-
CASSLRARGTDTQYF
TGTGCCAGCAGCTTGCGGGCCAGGGGGACAGATACGCAGTATTTT
>TRBJ1-1|-|TRBV19|-
CASPYQGLDNTEAFF
TGTGCCAGCCCCTACCAGGGGTTAGATAACACTGAAGCTTTCTTT
>TRBJ1-1|-|TRBV27|-
CASTAARGTEAFF
TGTGCCAGCACCGCGGCCAGGGGCACTGAAGCTTTCTTT
>TRBJ2-2|TRBD1|TRBV11-3|once
CASSPGTGGSRTGELFF
TGTGCCAGCAGCCCCGGGACAGGGGGCTCGCGGACCGGGGAGCTGTTTTTT
>TRBJ2-3|-|TRBV30|-
CAWGTSDTQYF
TGTGCCTGGGGGACTTCAGATACGCAGTATTTT
>TRBJ2-7|-|TRBV6-4|-
CASSDPWDTSNEQYF
TGTGCCAGCAGTGACCCTTGGGACACGAGCAACGAGCAGTACTTC
>TRBJ2-2|TRBD1|TRBV7-7|-
CASSKGQGFTGELFF
TGTGCCAGCAGCAAGGGACAGGGTTTCACCGGGGAGCTGTTTTTT
>TRBJ1-4|TRBD1|TRBV7-9|-
CASSSGQGTEKLFF
TGTGCCAGCAGCTCCGGACAGGGGACTGAAAAACTGTTTTTT
>TRBJ1-2|TRBD1|TRBV19|few
CASSRVDRGLDGYTF
TGTGCCAGTAGTCGGGTGGACAGGGGGTTGGATGGCTACACCTTC
>TRBJ1-4|TRBD1|TRBV27|-
CASSLLGTGVEKLFF
TGTGCCAGCAGTTTATTGGGGACAGGGGTTGAAAAACTGTTTTTT
>TRBJ2-1|TRBD2|TRBV13|-
CASSPGLPTNEQFF
TGTGCCAGCAGCCCGGGACTACCCACGAATGAGCAGTTCTTC
>TRBJ2-7|-|TRBV9|-
CASSVGFSSSYEQYF
TGTGCCAGCAGCGTAGGCTTTTCGAGCTCCTACGAGCAGTACTTC
>TRBJ2-7|-|TRBV4-2|many
CASSPDTYAYEQYF
TGTGCCAGCAGCCCGGACACGTACGCCTACGAGCAGTACTTC
>TRBJ2-1|TRBD2|TRBV11-2|-
CASSSLAGVTHEQFF
TGTGCCAGCAGCTCTCTAGCGGGAGTAACCCATGAGCAGTTCTTC
>TRBJ2-4|TRBD2|TRBV2|few
CASTLTSGLAKNIQYF
TGTGCCAGCACCCTGACTAGCGGGTTAGCCAAAAACATTCAGTACTTC
>TRBJ1-1|-|TRBV18|-
CASSPSKGENTEAFF
TGTGCCAGCTCACCATCTAAGGGAGAGAACACTGAAGCTTTCTTT
>TRBJ1-2|-|TRBV12-3/TRBV12-4|-
CASSLVQEYGYTF
TGTGCCAGCAGTTTAGTACAGGAGTATGGCTACACCTTC